This TCR beta chain was sequenced during a study of cytomegalovirus exposure and HLA in healthy donors. CDR3 length: 18 amino acids. V lost 0 bases and J lost 4; bases outside the gene matches: 10. Germline-derived CDR1 and CDR2 are SGHRS and YFSETQ. Researchers ran the PCR with 60 Vbeta and 13 Jbeta primers. TCRdb's table, derived via immunoSEQ multiplex PCR, lists solely in-frame clones and lacks some. This table holds 140,000 to 150,000 clones, 75% to 80% found once. A word on this clone: What it binds is not known.

General study results and limits: TCR sequences were mostly rare, though some public TCRs occurred in many donors. An ancestry cluster, one associated with Asian ancestry, reportedly showed fewer N-insertions than the approximately 660-donor mean in a later analysis. An analysis was carried out at a later point. It showed that HLA-associated TCR beta chains were more clonally expanded than equally common non-associated chains.

The sequence was collected from a woman between 18 and 30 years old in good health and CMV-seropositive. The chain recombines TRBV5-1 with TRBJ2-6; 7 positions agree with TRBD2. Source material: PBMCs. Here the CDR3 reads CASSLAGLGPSGANVLTF. In DNA form, the CDR3 reads TGCGCCAGCAGCTTGGCCGGACTAGGCCCTAGCGGGGCCAACGTCCTGACTTTC.